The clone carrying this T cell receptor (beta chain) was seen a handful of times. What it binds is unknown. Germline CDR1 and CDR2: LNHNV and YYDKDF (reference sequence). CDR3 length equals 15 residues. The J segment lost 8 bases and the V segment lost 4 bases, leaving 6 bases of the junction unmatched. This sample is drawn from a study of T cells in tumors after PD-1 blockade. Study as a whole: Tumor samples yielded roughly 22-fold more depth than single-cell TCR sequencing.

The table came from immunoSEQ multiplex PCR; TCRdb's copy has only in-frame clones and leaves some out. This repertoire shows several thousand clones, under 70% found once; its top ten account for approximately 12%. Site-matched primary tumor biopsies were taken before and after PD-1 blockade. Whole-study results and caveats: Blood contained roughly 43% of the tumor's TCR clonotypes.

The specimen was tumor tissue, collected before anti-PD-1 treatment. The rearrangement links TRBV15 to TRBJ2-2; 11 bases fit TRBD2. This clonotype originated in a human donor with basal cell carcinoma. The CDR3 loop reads CATSKELAGAGELFF. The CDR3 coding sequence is TGTGCCACCAGCAAAGAACTAGCGGGAGCTGGGGAGCTGTTTTTT.